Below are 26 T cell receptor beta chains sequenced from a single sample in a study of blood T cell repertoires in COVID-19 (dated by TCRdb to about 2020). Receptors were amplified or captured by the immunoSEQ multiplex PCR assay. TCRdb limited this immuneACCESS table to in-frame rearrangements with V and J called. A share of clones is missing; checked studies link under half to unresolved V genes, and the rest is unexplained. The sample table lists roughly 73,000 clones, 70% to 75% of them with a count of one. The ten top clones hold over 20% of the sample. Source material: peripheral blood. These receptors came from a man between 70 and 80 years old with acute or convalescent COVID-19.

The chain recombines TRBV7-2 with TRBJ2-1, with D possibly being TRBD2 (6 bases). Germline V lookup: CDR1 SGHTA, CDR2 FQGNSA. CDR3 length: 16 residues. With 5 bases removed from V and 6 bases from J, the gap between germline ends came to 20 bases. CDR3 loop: CASSRLVGAGSNEQFF. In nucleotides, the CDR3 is TGTGCCAGCAGCCGTTTAGTGGGCGCCGGGAGCAATGAGCAGTTCTTC.

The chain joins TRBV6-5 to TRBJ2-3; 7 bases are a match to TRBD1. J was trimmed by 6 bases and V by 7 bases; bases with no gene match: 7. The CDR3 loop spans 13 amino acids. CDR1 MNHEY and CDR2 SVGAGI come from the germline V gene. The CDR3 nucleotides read TGTGCCAGCAACACAGGGGTCGCGGATACGCAGTATTTT. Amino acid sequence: CASNTGVADTQYF.

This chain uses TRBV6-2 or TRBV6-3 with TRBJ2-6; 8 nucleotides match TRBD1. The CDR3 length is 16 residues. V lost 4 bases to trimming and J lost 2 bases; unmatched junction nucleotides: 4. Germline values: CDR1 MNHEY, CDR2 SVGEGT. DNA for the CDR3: TGTGCCAGCAGTTTGGACAGGGTAACTGGGGCCAACGTCCTGACTTTC. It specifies CASSLDRVTGANVLTF.

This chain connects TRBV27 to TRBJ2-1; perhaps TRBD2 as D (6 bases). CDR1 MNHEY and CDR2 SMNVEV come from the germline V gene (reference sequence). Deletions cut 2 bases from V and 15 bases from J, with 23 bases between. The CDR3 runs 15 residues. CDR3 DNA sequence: TGTGCCAGCAGTTTAGTAGCGGAAGTTCCGTCTCGGGGGTTCTTC. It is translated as CASSLVAEVPSRGFF.

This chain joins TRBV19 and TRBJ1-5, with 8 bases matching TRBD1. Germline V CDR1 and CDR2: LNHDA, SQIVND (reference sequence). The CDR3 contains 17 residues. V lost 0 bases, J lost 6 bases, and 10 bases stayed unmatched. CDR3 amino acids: CASSIDHIGQGPQPQHF. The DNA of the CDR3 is TGTGCCAGTAGTATAGATCACATCGGACAGGGTCCTCAGCCCCAGCATTTT.

For the CDR3, the DNA is TGTGCCAGCAGCTCAGCGAGGAGGGCAAACTATGGCTACACCTTC. This codes for CASSSARRANYGYTF. V usage is TRBV7-8 and J usage is TRBJ1-2; D remains ambiguous. The CDR3 is made up of 15 amino acids. The germline CDR1 and CDR2 sequences are SGHVS and FQNEAQ. Trimming removed 4 bases from V and 2 bases from J, with 14 bases in between.

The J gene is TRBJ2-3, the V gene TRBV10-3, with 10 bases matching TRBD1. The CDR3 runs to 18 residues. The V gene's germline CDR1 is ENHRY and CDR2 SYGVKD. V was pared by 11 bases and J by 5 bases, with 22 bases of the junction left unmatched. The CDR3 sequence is CASLPGQGRLLAIDTQYF. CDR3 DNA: TGTGCCTCATTACCGGGACAGGGGAGGCTGTTGGCCATAGATACGCAGTATTTT.

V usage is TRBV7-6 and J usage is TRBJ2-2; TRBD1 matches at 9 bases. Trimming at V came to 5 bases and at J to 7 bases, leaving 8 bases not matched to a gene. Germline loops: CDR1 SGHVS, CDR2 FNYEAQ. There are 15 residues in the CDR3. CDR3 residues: CASSPGQGKGGELFF. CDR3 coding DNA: TGTGCCAGCAGCCCCGGACAGGGGAAAGGCGGGGAGCTGTTTTTT.

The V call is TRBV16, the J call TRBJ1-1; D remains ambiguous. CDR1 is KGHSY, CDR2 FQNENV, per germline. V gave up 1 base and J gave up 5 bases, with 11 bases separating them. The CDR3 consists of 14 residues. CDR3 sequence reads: CASSQWKAGTEAFF. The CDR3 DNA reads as TGTGCCAGCAGCCAATGGAAGGCGGGGACTGAAGCTTTCTTT. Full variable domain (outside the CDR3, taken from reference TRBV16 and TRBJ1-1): GEEVAQTPKHLVRGEGQKAKLYCAPIKGHSYVFWYQQVLKNEFKFLISFQNENVFDETGMPKERFSAKCLPNSPCSLEIQATKLEDSAVYFCASSQWKAGTEAFFGQGTRLTVV.

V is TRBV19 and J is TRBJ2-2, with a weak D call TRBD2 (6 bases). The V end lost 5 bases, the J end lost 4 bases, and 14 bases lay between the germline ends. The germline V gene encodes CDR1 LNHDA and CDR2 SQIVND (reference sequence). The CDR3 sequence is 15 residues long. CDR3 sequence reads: CASSRGGPGTGELFF. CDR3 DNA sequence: TGTGCCAGTAGTCGCGGAGGGCCGGGCACCGGGGAGCTGTTTTTT.

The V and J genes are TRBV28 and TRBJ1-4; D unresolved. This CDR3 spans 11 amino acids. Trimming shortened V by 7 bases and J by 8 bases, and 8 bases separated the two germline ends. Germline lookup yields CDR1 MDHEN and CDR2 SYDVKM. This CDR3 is CASKQREKLFF. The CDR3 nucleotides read TGTGCCAGCAAACAGAGAGAAAAACTGTTTTTT.

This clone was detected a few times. The CDR3 DNA sequence: TGTGCCAGCAGTTGGCAGGGAGCGGGATCCTACAATGAGCAGTTCTTC. Translated, it gives CASSWQGAGSYNEQFF. The chain couples TRBV28 to TRBJ2-1; 7 bases are shared with TRBD2. The junction had 7 bases not matched to a gene; V was cut back by 4 bases and J by 1 base. The germline V gene encodes CDR1 MDHEN and CDR2 SYDVKM. CDR3 length equals 16 residues.

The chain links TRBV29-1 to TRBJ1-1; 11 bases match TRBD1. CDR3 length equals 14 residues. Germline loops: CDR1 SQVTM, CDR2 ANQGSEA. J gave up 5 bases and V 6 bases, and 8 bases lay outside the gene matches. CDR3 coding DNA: TGCAGCGTCGCCCCGGGACAGGGGGGAACTGAAGCTTTCTTT. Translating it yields CSVAPGQGGTEAFF.

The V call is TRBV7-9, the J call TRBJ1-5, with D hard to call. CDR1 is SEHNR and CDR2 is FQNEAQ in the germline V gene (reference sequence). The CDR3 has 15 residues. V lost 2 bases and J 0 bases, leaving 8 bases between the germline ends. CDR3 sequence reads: CASSLTQDSNQPQHF. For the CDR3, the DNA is TGTGCCAGCAGCTTAACGCAGGATAGCAATCAGCCCCAGCATTTT. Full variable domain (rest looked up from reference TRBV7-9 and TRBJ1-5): DTGVSQNPRHKITKRGQNVTFRCDPISEHNRLYWYRQTLGQGPEFLTYFQNEAQLEKSRLLSDRFSAERPKGSFSTLEIQRTEQGDSAMYLCASSLTQDSNQPQHFGDGTRLSIL.

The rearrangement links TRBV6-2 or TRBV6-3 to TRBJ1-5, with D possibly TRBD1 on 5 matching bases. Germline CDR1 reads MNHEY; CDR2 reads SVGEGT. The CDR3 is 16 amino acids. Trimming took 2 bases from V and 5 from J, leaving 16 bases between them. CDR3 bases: TGTGCCAGCAGTTACAAGGAGACAAAAGGGGATCAGCCCCAGCATTTT. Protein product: CASSYKETKGDQPQHF.

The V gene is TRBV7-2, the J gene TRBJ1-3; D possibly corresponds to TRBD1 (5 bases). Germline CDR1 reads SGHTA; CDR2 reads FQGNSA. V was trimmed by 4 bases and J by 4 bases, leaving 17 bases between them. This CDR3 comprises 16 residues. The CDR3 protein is CASSSKWAGFGNTIYF. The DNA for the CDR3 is TGTGCCAGCAGCTCGAAATGGGCAGGGTTCGGAAACACCATATATTTT. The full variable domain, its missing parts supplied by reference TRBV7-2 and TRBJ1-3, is GAGVSQSPSNKVTEKGKDVELRCDPISGHTALYWYRQSLGQGLEFLIYFQGNSAPDKSGLPSDRFSAERTGGSVSTLTIQRTQQEDSAVYLCASSSKWAGFGNTIYFGEGSWLTVV.

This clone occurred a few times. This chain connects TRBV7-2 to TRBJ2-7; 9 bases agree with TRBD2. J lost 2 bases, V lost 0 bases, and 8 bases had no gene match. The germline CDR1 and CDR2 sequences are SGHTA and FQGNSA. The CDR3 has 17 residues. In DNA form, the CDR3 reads TGTGCCAGCAGCTTAGCGGGGACAGCGGGAGGTCCCTACGAGCAGTACTTC. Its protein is CASSLAGTAGGPYEQYF. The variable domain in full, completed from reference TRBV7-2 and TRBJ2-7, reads GAGVSQSPSNKVTEKGKDVELRCDPISGHTALYWYRQSLGQGLEFLIYFQGNSAPDKSGLPSDRFSAERTGGSVSTLTIQRTQQEDSAVYLCASSLAGTAGGPYEQYFGPGTRLTVT.

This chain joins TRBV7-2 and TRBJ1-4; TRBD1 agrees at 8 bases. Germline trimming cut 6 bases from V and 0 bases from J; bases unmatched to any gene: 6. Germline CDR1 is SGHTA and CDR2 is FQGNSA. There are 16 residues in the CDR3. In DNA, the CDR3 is TGTGCCAGCAGGCGGACAGGGCTATCAACTAATGAAAAACTGTTTTTT. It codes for CASRRTGLSTNEKLFF.

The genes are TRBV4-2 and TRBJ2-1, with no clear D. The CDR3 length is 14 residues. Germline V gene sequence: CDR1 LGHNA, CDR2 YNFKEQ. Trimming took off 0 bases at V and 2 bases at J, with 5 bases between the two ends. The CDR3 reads CASSQDFTYNEQFF. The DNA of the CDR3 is TGTGCCAGCAGCCAAGATTTTACCTACAATGAGCAGTTCTTC.

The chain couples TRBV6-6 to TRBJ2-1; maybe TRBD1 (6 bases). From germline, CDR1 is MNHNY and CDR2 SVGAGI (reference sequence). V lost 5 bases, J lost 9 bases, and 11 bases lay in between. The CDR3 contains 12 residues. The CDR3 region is CASSQGSGEQFF. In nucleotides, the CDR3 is TGTGCCAGCAGTCAGGGGTCGGGTGAGCAGTTCTTC.

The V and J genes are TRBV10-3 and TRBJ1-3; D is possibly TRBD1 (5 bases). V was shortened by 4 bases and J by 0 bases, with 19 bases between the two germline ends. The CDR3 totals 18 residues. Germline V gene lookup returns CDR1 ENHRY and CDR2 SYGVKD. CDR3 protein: CAISGAGGGTISGNTIYF. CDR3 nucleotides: TGTGCCATCAGTGGGGCCGGAGGAGGGACGATCTCTGGAAACACCATATATTTT.

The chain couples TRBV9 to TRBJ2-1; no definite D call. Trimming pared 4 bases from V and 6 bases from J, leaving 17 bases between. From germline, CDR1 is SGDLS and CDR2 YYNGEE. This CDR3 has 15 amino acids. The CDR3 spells CASSPQTPEGNEQFF. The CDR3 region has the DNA TGTGCCAGCAGCCCTCAGACACCCGAAGGCAATGAGCAGTTCTTC.

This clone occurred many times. CDR3 bases: TGTGCCAGCAACGCCCTACCCAGGACAGCACATAATCAGCCCCAGCATTTT. It specifies CASNALPRTAHNQPQHF. The genes are TRBV28 and TRBJ1-5, with D possibly TRBD1 on 6 matching bases. Trimming stripped 7 bases from V and 4 bases from J, with 23 bases between. Looked up from germline, CDR1 is MDHEN and CDR2 is SYDVKM. There are 17 residues in the CDR3.

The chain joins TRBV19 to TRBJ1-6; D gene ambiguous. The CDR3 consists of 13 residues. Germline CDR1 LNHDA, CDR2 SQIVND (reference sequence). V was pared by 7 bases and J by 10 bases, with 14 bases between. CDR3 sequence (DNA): TGTGCCAGTAAGGACGCCGGGAAGTCACCCCTCCACTTT. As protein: CASKDAGKSPLHF.

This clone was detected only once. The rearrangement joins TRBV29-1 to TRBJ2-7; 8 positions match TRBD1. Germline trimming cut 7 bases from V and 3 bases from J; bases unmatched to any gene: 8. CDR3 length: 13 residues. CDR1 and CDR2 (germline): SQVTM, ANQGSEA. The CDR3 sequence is CSGGQGQHYEQYF. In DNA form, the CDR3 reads TGCAGCGGTGGACAGGGCCAACACTACGAGCAGTACTTC.

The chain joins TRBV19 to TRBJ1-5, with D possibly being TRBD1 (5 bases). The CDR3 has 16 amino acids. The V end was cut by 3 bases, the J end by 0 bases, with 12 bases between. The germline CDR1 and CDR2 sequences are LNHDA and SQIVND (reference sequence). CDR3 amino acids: CASSIQGTDSNQPQHF. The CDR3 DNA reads TGTGCCAGTAGTATCCAGGGAACAGATAGCAATCAGCCCCAGCATTTT. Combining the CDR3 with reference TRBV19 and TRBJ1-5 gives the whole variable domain DGGITQSPKYLFRKEGQNVTLSCEQNLNHDAMYWYRQDPGQGLRLIYYSQIVNDFQKGDIAEGYSVSREKKESFPLTVTSAQKNPTAFYLCASSIQGTDSNQPQHFGDGTRLSIL.